These 8 T cell receptor beta chains came from one sample sequenced in a study of cytomegalovirus exposure and HLA in healthy donors. PCR involved 60 Vbeta and 13 Jbeta primers. The method was immunoSEQ multiplex PCR; TCRdb's version includes in-frame clones alone and lacks a portion of them. The sample records approximately 200,000 clones, 70% to 85% being singletons. The sequenced sample consisted of PBMCs. These receptors came from a girl aged 2 to 10 in good health and CMV-seronegative.

This chain links TRBV18 with TRBJ1-6, with D hard to call. CDR3 length: 14 residues. From germline, CDR1 is KGHSH and CDR2 LQKENI. The V end was cut by 1 base, the J end by 7 bases, with 8 bases between. The DNA of the CDR3 is TGTGCCAGCTCACCACAGCTTAACAATTCACCCCTCCACTTT. Translated: CASSPQLNNSPLHF.

This clone occurred a few times. The rearrangement uses TRBV5-1 and TRBJ1-2; D call uncertain. Germline CDR1 and CDR2: SGHRS and YFSETQ. Trimming stripped 2 bases from V and 7 bases from J, with 9 bases between. CDR3 length: 12 residues. The CDR3 protein is CASSFDLSGYTF. For the CDR3, the DNA is TGCGCCAGCAGCTTCGACTTGTCTGGCTACACCTTC.

This chain connects TRBV5-6 to TRBJ2-7, with D possibly TRBD1 on 6 matching bases. This CDR3 has 12 residues. CDR1 and CDR2 (germline): SGHDT, YYEEEE. The ends were cut back, 2 bases at V and 3 bases at J, with 6 bases in the middle. DNA for the CDR3: TGTGCCAGCAGCTTACAGGGCTACGAGCAGTACTTC. Amino acids: CASSLQGYEQYF.

The V call is TRBV7-3, the J call TRBJ2-7; 9 positions agree with TRBD2. The germline gives CDR1 SGHTA, CDR2 FQGTGA. V was clipped by 4 bases and J by 1 base; unmatched bases: 5. This CDR3 comprises 15 residues. The CDR3 is CASSSRGGNSYEQYF. The CDR3 DNA reads as TGTGCCAGCAGCTCGCGGGGGGGAAATTCCTACGAGCAGTACTTC. Based on the CDR3 plus reference TRBV7-3 and TRBJ2-7, the full variable domain is GAGVSQTPSNKVTEKGKYVELRCDPISGHTALYWYRQSLGQGPEFLIYFQGTGAADDSGLPNDRFFAVRPEGSVSTLKIQRTERGDSAVYLCASSSRGGNSYEQYFGPGTRLTVT.

The V call is TRBV5-1, the J call TRBJ2-5, with D possibly matching TRBD1 (6 bases). The assigned J gene may be wrong: the sequence end matches TRBJ2-7 better. The CDR3 consists of 16 residues. Per germline, CDR1 SGHRS and CDR2 YFSETQ. CDR3 sequence: CASSLAPGTMTYEQYF. The CDR3, as DNA: TGCGCCAGCAGCTTGGCCCCCGGGACAATGACCTACGAGCAGTACTTC.

This clone was recorded a few times. V and J are TRBV4-1 and TRBJ2-1; 9 nucleotides align to TRBD2. Trimming removed 0 bases from V and 14 bases from J; junction bases left unmatched: 11. Germline V CDR1 and CDR2: MGHRA, YSYEKL. The CDR3 has 15 amino acids. The CDR3 sequence: CASSQDVTAGGPKFF. In DNA form, the CDR3 reads TGCGCCAGCAGCCAAGATGTCACTGCGGGGGGGCCGAAGTTCTTC.

The V gene is TRBV19, the J gene TRBJ2-3; 8 bases line up with TRBD2. CDR3 length: 16 amino acids. The V and J ends lost 0 bases and 0 bases, in that order; junction bases with no gene match: 2. The germline CDR1 and CDR2 sequences are LNHDA and SQIVND (reference sequence). CDR3 protein: CASSIEGGRSTDTQYF. The CDR3 DNA is TGTGCCAGTAGTATAGAGGGCGGGAGGAGCACAGATACGCAGTATTTT.

V usage is TRBV5-6 and J usage is TRBJ1-2; 7 bases fit TRBD1. J lost 3 bases, V lost 1 base, and 3 bases had no gene match. Per the germline V gene, CDR1 is SGHDT and CDR2 is YYEEEE. The CDR3 spans 14 residues. The chain's CDR3 is CASSLYGQDYGYTF. In nucleotides, the CDR3 is TGTGCCAGCAGCTTGTATGGACAGGACTATGGCTACACCTTC.